This T cell receptor (beta chain) appears in the sequencing data of a study of T cells in Graves' hyperthyroidism and ophthalmopathy. Study results and limitations: Separating ophthalmopathy from stable hyperthyroidism was achieved by a 13 V-J model. Researchers found most expanded thyroid clonotypes above 0.001 in blood as well.

This clonotype was observed a handful of times. Its antigen is not known. Lactation, pregnancy, other autoimmune disease or uncontrolled infection excluded patients. PBMCs were sourced from more than 9 ml fresh peripheral blood. Amplified regions were TCR beta CDR3 sequences from RNA transcripts. During a first-round RT-PCR of the TCR CDR3, the HTBI primer set was used. TCRdb analysed the multiplex PCR reads with MiXCR anew, one entry per CDR3 protein. The sample holds about 700,000 distinct CDR3 sequences, approximately 15% seen once. The CDR3 loop spans 15 amino acids. The junction had 8 bases not matched to a gene; V was cut back by 7 bases and J by 0 bases. The germline gives CDR1 LNHDA, CDR2 SQIVND (reference sequence).

The TCR originated in a woman aged 18-30 years with Graves' hyperthyroidism. This chain uses TRBV19 with TRBJ2-7; TRBD2 agrees at 8 bases. Material: blood. CDR3 nucleotides: TGTGCCAGTACCGTCACTAGCGGTCGCTCCTACGAGCAGTACTTC. This gives the protein CASTVTSGRSYEQYF.